These 20 T cell receptor beta chains came from one sample sequenced in a study of blood T cell repertoires in COVID-19. TCRdb's table, derived via immunoSEQ multiplex PCR, lists solely in-frame clones and lacks some. The table shows about 270,000 clones, with roughly 86% occurring only once. Sequences were obtained from PBMCs or T cells enriched from blood (not recorded which). These receptors were taken from a woman aged 25 to 45 who had recovered from COVID-19.

The J gene is TRBJ1-1, the V gene TRBV28; D call uncertain. The V and J ends lost 4 bases and 5 bases respectively, with 8 bases between them. The CDR3 has 12 residues. Germline CDR1 reads MDHEN; CDR2 reads SYDVKM. Here the CDR3 reads CASSSGSTEAFF. The DNA for the CDR3 is TGTGCCAGCAGTTCTGGGAGTACTGAAGCTTTCTTT.

CDR3 residues: CASSLMGPEGTIYF. The CDR3 nucleotides are TGTGCCAGCAGCCTCATGGGACCGGAGGGGACCATATATTTT. This rearrangement joins TRBV9 to TRBJ1-3; a weak D match, TRBD1 (5 bases). The CDR3 length is 14 residues. CDR1 and CDR2 from the germline V gene are SGDLS and YYNGEE. Trimming removed 4 bases from V and 10 bases from J, with 18 bases in between. The whole variable domain, remainder taken from reference TRBV9 and TRBJ1-3, is DSGVTQTPKHLITATGQRVTLRCSPRSGDLSVYWYQQSLDQGLQFLIQYYNGEERAKGNILERFSAQQFPDLHSELNLSSLELGDSALYFCASSLMGPEGTIYFGEGSWLTVV.

This clone was recorded a few times. The J gene is TRBJ1-4, the V gene TRBV4-3; D call uncertain. CDR1 is LGHNA and CDR2 is YSLEER in the germline V gene. CDR3 length equals 14 residues. V lost 4 bases to trimming and J lost 2 bases, with 8 bases between them. The CDR3 DNA sequence: TGCGCCAGCAGCCCCACGGGGACTAATGAAAAACTGTTTTTT. This codes for CASSPTGTNEKLFF.

This chain connects TRBV27 to TRBJ1-5, with TRBD1 matching 8 bases. Germline CDR1 is MNHEY and CDR2 is SMNVEV (reference sequence). Trimming removed 5 bases from V and 6 bases from J; junction bases left unmatched: 6. The CDR3 sequence is 14 residues long. CDR3 amino acids: CASSPTGGGQPQHF. The DNA of the CDR3 is TGTGCCAGCAGTCCTACAGGGGGAGGTCAGCCCCAGCATTTT.

This clone was seen only a few times. J is TRBJ2-7 and V is TRBV9; 8 bases fit TRBD2. Germline V CDR1 and CDR2: SGDLS, YYNGEE. J was trimmed by 2 bases and V by 0 bases; bases with no gene match: 1. The CDR3 loop spans 14 amino acids. CDR3 sequence reads: CASSVAGGTYEQYF. The CDR3, as DNA: TGTGCCAGCAGCGTAGCGGGGGGGACCTACGAGCAGTACTTC.

V is TRBV6-5 and J is TRBJ1-1; tentatively, D is TRBD1 (5 bases). The CDR3 contains 16 residues. Trimming pared 2 bases from V and 4 bases from J, leaving 17 bases between. Germline V gives CDR1 MNHEY, CDR2 SVGAGI. The CDR3 loop reads CASSYGVGRVFTEAFF. CDR3 nucleotide sequence: TGTGCCAGCAGTTACGGGGTGGGCAGGGTGTTCACTGAAGCTTTCTTT.

The chain recombines TRBV29-1 with TRBJ2-5; no clear D. The CDR3 has 11 residues. Germline V gene lookup returns CDR1 SQVTM and CDR2 ANQGSEA. Trimming stripped 3 bases from V and 5 bases from J, with 7 bases between. CDR3 DNA: TGCAGCGTTGAGGTCGGGGAGACCCAGTACTTC. The encoded protein is CSVEVGETQYF.

J is TRBJ2-7 and V is TRBV27; 14 bases line up with TRBD2. From germline, CDR1 is MNHEY and CDR2 SMNVEV (reference sequence). Losses at the gene ends were 3 bases for V and 3 bases for J; bases not matched to a gene: 13. The CDR3 is made up of 19 amino acids. The CDR3 sequence: CASSLGLGLAGGRGYEQYF. CDR3 in DNA: TGTGCCAGCAGTTTGGGGCTTGGACTAGCGGGGGGACGGGGCTACGAGCAGTACTTC.

V and J are TRBV30 and TRBJ1-5; the D is unclear. Trimming removed 0 bases from V and 7 bases from J, with 16 bases in between. From germline, CDR1 is GTSNPN and CDR2 SVGIG (reference sequence). The CDR3 spans 15 residues. The CDR3 sequence: CAWSVLSSGSQPQHF. In DNA, the CDR3 is TGTGCCTGGAGTGTGCTTTCTTCAGGATCCCAGCCCCAGCATTTT.

This sequence joins TRBV7-2 and TRBJ1-5; 7 positions match TRBD1. Germline V gives CDR1 SGHTA, CDR2 FQGNSA. This CDR3 is built from 17 residues. V lost 4 bases, J lost 4 bases, and 13 bases stayed unmatched. The CDR3 loop reads CASSSPGQISINQPQHF. The CDR3, as DNA: TGTGCCAGCAGCTCCCCGGGACAGATAAGCATTAATCAGCCCCAGCATTTT.

A single count supports this clone. The V gene is TRBV6-5, the J gene TRBJ1-1; D remains ambiguous. Germline V gives CDR1 MNHEY, CDR2 SVGAGI. Trimming removed 0 bases at V and 4 bases at J, with 12 bases between. The CDR3 runs to 15 residues. CDR3 sequence (DNA): TGTGCCAGCAGTTACTCGATATCAACGGGCACTGAAGCTTTCTTT. This translates into CASSYSISTGTEAFF.

This rearrangement joins TRBV6-5 to TRBJ1-4; the D is unclear. V lost 7 bases, J lost 1 base, and 13 bases lay in between. Germline CDR1 reads MNHEY; CDR2 reads SVGAGI. This CDR3 contains 15 residues. CDR3 sequence reads: CASIEFGETNEKLFF. The CDR3 DNA reads TGTGCCAGCATCGAATTTGGAGAAACTAATGAAAAACTGTTTTTT.

The genes are TRBV28 and TRBJ2-3, with 12 bases identical to TRBD2. Germline V CDR1 and CDR2: MDHEN, SYDVKM. The CDR3 length is 20 residues. Unmatched junction bases numbered 23, after V lost 5 bases and J lost 8 bases. CDR3 residues: CASSLWTSGTLEVGFGTQYF. The DNA for the CDR3 is TGTGCCAGCAGTCTGTGGACTAGCGGGACCCTAGAGGTGGGCTTCGGTACGCAGTATTTT.

The J gene is TRBJ2-5, the V gene TRBV28; 8 nucleotides agree with TRBD2. The CDR3 consists of 14 residues. With V trimmed by 10 bases and J by 2 bases, 9 bases remained unmatched. The germline gives CDR1 MDHEN, CDR2 SYDVKM. CDR3 DNA: TGTGCCACCTCAGAGAGCGGGAGTCAAGAGACCCAGTACTTC. Its protein is CATSESGSQETQYF.

The rearrangement links TRBV7-2 to TRBJ1-2, with 8 bases that match TRBD1. The germline gives CDR1 SGHTA, CDR2 FQGNSA. The CDR3 spans 14 residues. J lost 2 bases, V lost 5 bases, and 4 bases had no gene match. The CDR3 DNA reads TGTGCCAGCAGCAAGGACAGGGCGAACTATGGCTACACCTTC. Encoded protein: CASSKDRANYGYTF.

This chain links TRBV4-3 with TRBJ1-2, with 10 nucleotides matching TRBD1. V lost 0 bases, J lost 8 bases, and 9 bases stayed unmatched. This CDR3 region has 16 residues. Germline V gives CDR1 LGHNA, CDR2 YSLEER. The CDR3 sequence: CASSQDWGQGRDGYTF. The CDR3 DNA reads as TGCGCCAGCAGCCAAGACTGGGGACAGGGGAGGGACGGCTACACCTTC.

The gene calls are TRBV19 and TRBJ2-1; 8 bases are a match to TRBD2. Losses at the gene ends were 3 bases for V and 3 bases for J; bases not matched to a gene: 7. The CDR3 is 16 amino acids. Germline CDR1 is LNHDA and CDR2 is SQIVND (reference sequence). The CDR3: CASSIRASGYYNEQFF. The CDR3 nucleotides are TGTGCCAGTAGTATTAGGGCTAGCGGGTACTACAATGAGCAGTTCTTC.

The chain carries TRBV5-1 and TRBJ2-7; TRBD1 agrees at 8 bases. The CDR3 runs to 15 residues. Germline V gives CDR1 SGHRS, CDR2 YFSETQ. V lost 4 bases, J lost 5 bases, and 11 bases stayed unmatched. The CDR3 DNA reads as TGCGCCAGCAGCCCTGGGGTGGGACAGGAGAACGAGCAGTACTTC. This translates into CASSPGVGQENEQYF.

V gene TRBV7-9 combines with J gene TRBJ1-6, with D maybe TRBD1 (5 bases). The length of the CDR3 is 12 residues. The V gene lost 2 bases and the J gene lost 9 bases, with 5 bases spanning the gap. Germline V gene sequence: CDR1 SEHNR, CDR2 FQNEAQ (reference sequence). The CDR3 region has the DNA TGTGCCAGCAGCTTACAGGGTTCACCCCTCCACTTT. Its translation: CASSLQGSPLHF.

The chain joins TRBV20-1 to TRBJ1-2; unclear D gene. V was trimmed by 7 bases and J by 4 bases, leaving 10 bases between them. CDR3 size: 11 residues. Germline-derived CDR1 and CDR2 are DFQATT and SNEGSKA (reference sequence). The CDR3 region has the DNA TGCAGTGGGGCAGTGAGCTATGGCTACACCTTC. Protein product: CSGAVSYGYTF.